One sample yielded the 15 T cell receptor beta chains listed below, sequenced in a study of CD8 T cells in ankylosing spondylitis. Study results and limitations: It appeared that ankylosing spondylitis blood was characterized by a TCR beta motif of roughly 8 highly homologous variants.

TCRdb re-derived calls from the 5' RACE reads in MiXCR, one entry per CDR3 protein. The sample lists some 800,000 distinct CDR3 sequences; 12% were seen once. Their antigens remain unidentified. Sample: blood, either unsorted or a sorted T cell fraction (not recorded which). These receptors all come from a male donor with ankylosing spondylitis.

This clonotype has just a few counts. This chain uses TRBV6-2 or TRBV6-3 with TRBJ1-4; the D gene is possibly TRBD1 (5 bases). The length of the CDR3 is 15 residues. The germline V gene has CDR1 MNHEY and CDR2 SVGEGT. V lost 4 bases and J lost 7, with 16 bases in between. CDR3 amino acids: CASSSRQTRREKLFF. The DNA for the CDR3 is TGTGCCAGCAGTTCCCGACAGACCCGACGTGAAAAACTGTTTTTT.

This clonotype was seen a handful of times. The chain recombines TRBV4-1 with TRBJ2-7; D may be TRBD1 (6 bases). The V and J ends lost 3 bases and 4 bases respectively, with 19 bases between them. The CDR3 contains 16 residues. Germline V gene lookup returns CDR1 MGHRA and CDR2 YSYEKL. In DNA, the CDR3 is TGCGCCAGCAGCCACCTACAGGGACCCAACGGATACGAGCAGTACTTC. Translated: CASSHLQGPNGYEQYF.

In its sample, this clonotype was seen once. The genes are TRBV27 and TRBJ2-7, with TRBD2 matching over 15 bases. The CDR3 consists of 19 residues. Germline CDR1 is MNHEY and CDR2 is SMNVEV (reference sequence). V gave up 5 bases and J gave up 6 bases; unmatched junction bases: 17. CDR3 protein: CASSPGVGLAGGSLGEQYF. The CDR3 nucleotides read TGTGCCAGCAGTCCGGGGGTGGGACTAGCGGGAGGCAGTTTGGGCGAGCAGTACTTC.

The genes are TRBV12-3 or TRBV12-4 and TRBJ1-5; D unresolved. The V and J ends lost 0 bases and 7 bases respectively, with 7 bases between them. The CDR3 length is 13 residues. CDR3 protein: CASSLAVGQPQHF. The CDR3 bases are TGTGCCAGCAGTTTAGCGGTTGGCCAGCCCCAGCATTTT.

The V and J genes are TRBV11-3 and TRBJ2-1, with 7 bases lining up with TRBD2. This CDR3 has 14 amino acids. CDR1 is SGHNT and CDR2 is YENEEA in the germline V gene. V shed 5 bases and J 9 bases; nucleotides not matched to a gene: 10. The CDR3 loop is CASSPRGERVEQFF. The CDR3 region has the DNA TGTGCCAGCAGCCCCCGGGGGGAGAGGGTTGAGCAGTTCTTC. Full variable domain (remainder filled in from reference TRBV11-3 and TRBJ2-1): EAGVVQSPRYKIIEKKQPVAFWCNPISGHNTLYWYLQNLGQGPELLIRYENEEAVDDSQLPKDRFSAERLKGVDSTLKIQPAELGDSAVYLCASSPRGERVEQFFGPGTRLTVL.

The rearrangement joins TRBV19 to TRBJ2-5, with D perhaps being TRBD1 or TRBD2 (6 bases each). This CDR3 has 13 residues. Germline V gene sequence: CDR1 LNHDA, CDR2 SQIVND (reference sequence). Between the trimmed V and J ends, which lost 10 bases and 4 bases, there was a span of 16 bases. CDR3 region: CATGGRGGETQYF. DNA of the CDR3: TGTGCCACAGGCGGCAGGGGAGGAGAGACCCAGTACTTC.

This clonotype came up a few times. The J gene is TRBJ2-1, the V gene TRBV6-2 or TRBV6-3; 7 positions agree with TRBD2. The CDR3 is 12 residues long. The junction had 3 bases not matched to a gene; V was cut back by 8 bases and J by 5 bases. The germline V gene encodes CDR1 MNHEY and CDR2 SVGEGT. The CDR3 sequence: CASERGNNEQFF. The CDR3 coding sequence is TGTGCCAGCGAGCGGGGTAACAATGAGCAGTTCTTC.

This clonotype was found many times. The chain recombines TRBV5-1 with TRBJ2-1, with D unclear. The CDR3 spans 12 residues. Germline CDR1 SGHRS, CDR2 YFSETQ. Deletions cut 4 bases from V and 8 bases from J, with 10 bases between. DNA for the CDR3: TGCGCCAGCAGCCTACTTACAGATGAGCAGTTCTTC. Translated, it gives CASSLLTDEQFF.

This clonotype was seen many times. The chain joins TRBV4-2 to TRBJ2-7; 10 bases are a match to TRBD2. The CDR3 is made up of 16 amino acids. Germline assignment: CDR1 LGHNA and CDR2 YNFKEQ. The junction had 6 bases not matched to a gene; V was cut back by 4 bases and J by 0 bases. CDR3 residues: CASSRYSGGNSYEQYF. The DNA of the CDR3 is TGTGCCAGCAGCCGCTATAGCGGGGGGAACTCCTACGAGCAGTACTTC.

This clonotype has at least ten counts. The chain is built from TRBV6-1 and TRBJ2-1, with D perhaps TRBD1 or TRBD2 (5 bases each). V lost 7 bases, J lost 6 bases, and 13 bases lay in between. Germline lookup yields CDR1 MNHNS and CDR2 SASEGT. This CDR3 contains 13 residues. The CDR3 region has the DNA TGTGCCAGCACGAAGTGGGGGTCCAATGAGCAGTTCTTC. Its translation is CASTKWGSNEQFF.

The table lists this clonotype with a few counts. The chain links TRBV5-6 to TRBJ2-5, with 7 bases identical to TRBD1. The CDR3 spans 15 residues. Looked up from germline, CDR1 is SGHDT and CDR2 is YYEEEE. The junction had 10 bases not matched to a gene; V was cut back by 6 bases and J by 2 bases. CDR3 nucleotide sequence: TGTGCCAGCAAACTCCTCGACAGGGATCAAGAGACCCAGTACTTC. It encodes CASKLLDRDQETQYF. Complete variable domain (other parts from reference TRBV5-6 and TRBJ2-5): DAGVTQSPTHLIKTRGQQVTLRCSPKSGHDTVSWYQQALGQGPQFIFQYYEEEERQRGNFPDRFSGHQFPNYSSELNVNALLLGDSALYLCASKLLDRDQETQYFGPGTRLLVL.

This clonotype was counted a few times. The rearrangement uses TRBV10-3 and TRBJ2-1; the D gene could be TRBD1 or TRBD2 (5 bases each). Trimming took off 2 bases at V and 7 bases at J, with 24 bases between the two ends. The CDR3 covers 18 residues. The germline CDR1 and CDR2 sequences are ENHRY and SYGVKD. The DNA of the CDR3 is TGTGCCATCAGTGAGAGCAGGGTGATCGGGGAAAGAACTAATGAGCAGTTCTTC. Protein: CAISESRVIGERTNEQFF.

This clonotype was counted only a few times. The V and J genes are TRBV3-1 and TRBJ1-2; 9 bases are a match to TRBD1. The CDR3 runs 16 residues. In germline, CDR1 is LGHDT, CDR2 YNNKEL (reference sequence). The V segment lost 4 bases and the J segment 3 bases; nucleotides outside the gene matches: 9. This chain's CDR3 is CASSLQVGTGHYGYTF. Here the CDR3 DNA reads TGTGCCAGCAGCCTTCAAGTTGGGACAGGGCACTATGGCTACACCTTC.

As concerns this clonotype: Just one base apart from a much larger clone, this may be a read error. The CDR3 DNA follows: TGTGCCAGCAGTTTAAATCCAGGGGCGGGGAACACTGAAGCTTTCTTT. This translates into CASSLNPGAGNTEAFF. The chain is built from TRBV27 and TRBJ1-1, with D tentatively TRBD1 (6 bases). Germline V gene data show CDR1 as MNHEY and CDR2 as SMNVEV (reference sequence). The CDR3 runs to 16 residues. The V and J ends lost 2 bases and 1 base respectively, with 14 bases between them.

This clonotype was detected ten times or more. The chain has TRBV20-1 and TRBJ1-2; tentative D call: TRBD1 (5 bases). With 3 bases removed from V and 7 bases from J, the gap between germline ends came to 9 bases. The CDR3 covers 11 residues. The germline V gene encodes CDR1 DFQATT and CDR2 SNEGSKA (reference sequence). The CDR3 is CSARGVSGYTF. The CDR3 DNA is TGCAGTGCTAGGGGGGTATCTGGCTACACCTTC.